The rows below give T cell receptor beta chains drawn from one sample of a study of blood T cell repertoires in COVID-19. Data came from immunoSEQ multiplex PCR; TCRdb stores just in-frame clones and leaves some out. The sample lists 230,000 or so clones; around 82% were seen once. The sample comprised peripheral blood. The receptors derive from a man aged 35-49 years with active or convalescent COVID-19. The CDR3 runs from the conserved cysteine through the conserved F or W. D genes are given only for firm matches. The size entry is marked missing in some rows and otherwise reads once, few, many or a size class.

v_gene,d_gene,j_gene,abundance,CDR3aa,CDR3nt
TRBV19,NA,TRBJ1-6,NA,CASRSSVRELPLHF,TGTGCCAGTAGAAGCTCCGTGCGGGAGCTACCCCTCCACTTT
TRBV10-3,NA,TRBJ2-7,NA,CAISLPASSYEQYF,TGTGCCATCAGCCTTCCTGCTAGCTCCTACGAGCAGTACTTC
TRBV6-1,TRBD2,TRBJ2-7,NA,CASSENLLAGGGHEQYF,TGTGCCAGCAGTGAAAATCTCCTAGCGGGAGGAGGCCACGAGCAGTACTTC
TRBV9,NA,TRBJ2-3,NA,CASSPGLISTDTQYF,TGTGCCAGCAGCCCGGGACTTATAAGCACAGATACGCAGTATTTT
TRBV6-2/TRBV6-3,TRBD1,TRBJ1-2,NA,CASSYGTDYGYTF,TGTGCCAGCAGTTACGGGACAGATTATGGCTACACCTTC
TRBV6-5,NA,TRBJ1-4,NA,CASSRGGTNEKLFF,TGTGCCAGCAGTCGGGGGGGAACTAATGAAAAACTGTTTTTT
TRBV6-5,NA,TRBJ1-6,NA,CASSYEAGRNNSPLHF,TGTGCCAGCAGTTACGAGGCAGGGCGAAATAATTCACCCCTCCACTTT
TRBV12-2,NA,TRBJ1-2,NA,CASRFFPGQTYGYTF,TGTGCAAGTCGCTTTTTCCCGGGACAAACCTATGGCTACACCTTC
TRBV6-5,TRBD1,TRBJ1-2,NA,CAISRDRTGGYTF,TGTGCCATCAGCCGGGACAGGACGGGGGGCTACACCTTC
TRBV5-1,NA,TRBJ2-2,few,CASSLVSGEAAGELFF,TGCGCCAGCAGCTTGGTATCGGGGGAAGCGGCCGGGGAGCTGTTTTTT
TRBV30,NA,TRBJ1-1,NA,CAWRRSTGNTEAFF,TGTGCCTGGAGGAGATCCACAGGGAACACTGAAGCTTTCTTT
TRBV5-1,TRBD1,TRBJ1-5,NA,CASSLTGDNQPQHF,TGCGCCAGCAGCTTGACAGGGGACAATCAGCCCCAGCATTTT
TRBV7-2,NA,TRBJ2-1,once,CASTLGPSNEQFF,TGTGCCAGCACCCTAGGTCCTAGTAATGAGCAGTTCTTC
TRBV27,NA,TRBJ1-6,NA,CASSLYTILGHPNSPLHF,TGTGCCAGCAGTTTATACACCATCCTGGGACACCCAAATTCACCCCTCCACTTT
TRBV7-3,TRBD1,TRBJ1-2,NA,CASSPDRVRDGYTF,TGTGCCAGCAGCCCGGACAGGGTTAGGGACGGCTACACCTTC
TRBV30,NA,TRBJ1-2,NA,CAWTAGLSNYGYTF,TGTGCCTGGACTGCAGGCCTGTCTAACTATGGCTACACCTTC
TRBV18,NA,TRBJ1-3,once,CASSPPNRAGNTIYF,TGTGCCAGCTCACCACCGAACAGGGCTGGAAACACCATATATTTT
TRBV3-1/TRBV3-2,NA,TRBJ2-7,NA,CASSQATRAYEQYF,TGTGCCAGCAGCCAAGCTACCCGGGCCTACGAGCAGTACTTC
TRBV4-3,TRBD2,TRBJ2-2,NA,CASSKFAGGAAGELFF,TGCGCCAGCAGCAAATTCGCGGGGGGGGCGGCGGGGGAGCTGTTTTTT
TRBV20-1,NA,TRBJ2-7,NA,CSASRAYEQYF,TGCAGTGCTAGCAGGGCGTACGAGCAGTACTTC
TRBV29-1,NA,TRBJ1-3,many,CSVGSGVGNTIYF,TGCAGCGTTGGTTCAGGGGTCGGAAACACCATATATTTT
TRBV18,NA,TRBJ2-5,once,CASSGQRGERNPETQYF,TGTGCCAGCTCAGGACAGCGAGGGGAGCGAAACCCAGAGACCCAGTACTTC
TRBV5-6,NA,TRBJ2-3,once,CASSLAGEPTDTQYF,TGTGCCAGCAGCTTGGCCGGGGAGCCCACAGATACGCAGTATTTT
TRBV21-1,NA,TRBJ1-4,NA,CASSKMVGQGKQPINEKLFF,TGTGCCAGCAGCAAAATGGTTGGACAGGGAAAACAACCCATTAATGAAAAACTGTTTTTT
TRBV11-3,NA,TRBJ1-3,once,CASSLSHGGGNTIYF,TGTGCCAGCAGCTTAAGCCATGGAGGTGGAAACACCATATATTTT
TRBV5-1,NA,TRBJ1-1,few,CASSPIVGGTEAFF,TGCGCCAGCAGCCCTATAGTGGGGGGCACTGAAGCTTTCTTT
TRBV9,NA,TRBJ2-7,NA,CASSVGVDWSSYEQYF,TGTGCCAGCAGCGTAGGGGTCGACTGGAGCTCCTACGAGCAGTACTTC
TRBV6-5,NA,TRBJ1-1,NA,CASSHPDSSNTEAFF,TGTGCCAGCAGTCACCCCGACAGTTCGAACACTGAAGCTTTCTTT
TRBV6-5,NA,TRBJ2-7,NA,CASRPREQAYEQYF,TGTGCCAGCCGACCAAGGGAACAGGCCTACGAGCAGTACTTC